The clone carrying this T cell receptor (beta chain) was seen a few times. Its antigen is unknown. Germline assignment: CDR1 MDHEN and CDR2 SYDVKM. Unmatched junction bases numbered 5, after V lost 3 bases and J lost 4 bases. The CDR3 loop spans 14 amino acids. The primer mix had 60 Vbeta and 13 Jbeta primers. Authors' methods: Later, some 75 million unique TCR beta chains were counted in an analysis, and some 9.9 million of them were shared. Repertoires were generated with immunoSEQ multiplex PCR, while TCRdb's copy carries only in-frame clones and drops some. From that table come the V and J calls and clone size; the DNA was used to work out D and trimming. Of more than 100,000 clones detected, about 70% appear once; the ten largest clones hold around 4%. The sample is drawn from a study of cytomegalovirus exposure and HLA in healthy donors. General study points: Accurate prediction of HLA-A and HLA-B alleles (for most subjects) was reportedly achieved from TCR beta sequences. Later, an analysis showed that TCR beta chains associated with HLA were more clonally expanded than others that were equally common.

J is TRBJ1-1 and V is TRBV28; 7 bases align to TRBD1. Sequenced sample: PBMCs. The sequence came from a middle-aged woman in good health and CMV-seronegative. Here the CDR3 reads CASSFTGVVTEAFF. The CDR3 coding sequence is TGTGCCAGCAGTTTTACAGGGGTCGTCACTGAAGCTTTCTTT.